The 23 T cell receptor beta chains below were found in one sample sequenced in a study of T cell changes during pregnancy in multiple sclerosis. Here immunoSEQ multiplex PCR was the method, and the copy in TCRdb shows in-frame clones only, minus some. The repertoire includes about 36,000 clones, 90% to 95% of them detected once, and around 0.47% sits in the top ten. This material consisted of CD4+ T cells from peripheral blood mononuclear cells, taken in the second trimester of pregnancy. The receptors were gathered from a female donor in good health, enrolled as a control in a pregnancy study.

The rearrangement uses TRBV6-6 and TRBJ2-1; 9 nucleotides match TRBD2. CDR1 is MNHNY, CDR2 SVGAGI, per germline (reference sequence). V lost 8 bases to trimming and J lost 9 bases; unmatched junction nucleotides: 8. The CDR3 covers 13 residues. CDR3 protein: CASGGGATVEQFF. Written as DNA, the CDR3 is TGTGCCAGCGGCGGGGGGGCCACGGTTGAGCAGTTCTTC.

The CDR3 coding sequence is TGTGCCAGCAGCGGACAGAGCACAGATACGCAGTATTTT. This codes for CASSGQSTDTQYF. This chain connects TRBV2 to TRBJ2-3, with D perhaps matching TRBD1 (6 bases). The length of the CDR3 is 13 residues. Looked up from germline, CDR1 is SNHLY and CDR2 is FYNNEI. The V gene lost 6 bases and the J gene lost 0 bases, with 7 bases spanning the gap. Combining the CDR3 with reference TRBV2 and TRBJ2-3 gives the whole variable domain EPEVTQTPSHQVTQMGQEVILRCVPISNHLYFYWYRQILGQKVEFLVSFYNNEISEKSEIFDDQFSVERPDGSNFTLKIRSTKLEDSAMYFCASSGQSTDTQYFGPGTRLTVL.

V and J are TRBV6-5 and TRBJ2-7; 7 bases match TRBD1. V lost 7 bases, J lost 2 bases, and 8 bases stayed unmatched. The CDR3 totals 14 residues. Germline values: CDR1 MNHEY, CDR2 SVGAGI. The CDR3 spells CASTAPGQTYEQYF. CDR3 nucleotide sequence: TGTGCCAGCACCGCACCGGGACAGACCTACGAGCAGTACTTC.

This clone was seen once. The chain links TRBV19 to TRBJ2-2; 7 bases line up with TRBD1. CDR1 is LNHDA and CDR2 is SQIVND in the germline V gene (reference sequence). The CDR3 covers 14 residues. J lost 1 base, V lost 7 bases, and 3 bases had no gene match. In DNA form, the CDR3 reads TGTGCCAGTATTCGGACAGGGAACACCGGGGAGCTGTTTTTT. Translating gives CASIRTGNTGELFF. Full variable domain (outside the CDR3, taken from reference TRBV19 and TRBJ2-2): DGGITQSPKYLFRKEGQNVTLSCEQNLNHDAMYWYRQDPGQGLRLIYYSQIVNDFQKGDIAEGYSVSREKKESFPLTVTSAQKNPTAFYLCASIRTGNTGELFFGEGSRLTVL.

The rearrangement joins TRBV7-9 to TRBJ1-2, with 9 bases matching TRBD1. V trimming: 6 bases; J trimming: 1 base; junction bases outside the gene matches: 12. The germline CDR1 and CDR2 sequences are SEHNR and FQNEAQ (reference sequence). The CDR3 runs to 17 residues. CDR3 DNA: TGTGCCAGCAGACGACACGGGACAGGGACTTATAACTATGGCTACACCTTC. It yields the protein CASRRHGTGTYNYGYTF.

In DNA, the CDR3 is TGTGCCAGCAGCTTAGCAAGGACAGACTCTGGAAACACCATATATTTT. It specifies CASSLARTDSGNTIYF. V and J are TRBV7-6 and TRBJ1-3, with a possible D match to TRBD1 (6 bases). The CDR3 runs to 16 residues. Between the trimmed V and J ends, which lost 0 bases and 0 bases, there was a span of 9 bases. Germline V CDR1 and CDR2: SGHVS, FNYEAQ.

This chain links TRBV5-1 with TRBJ2-2; D unclear. CDR3 size: 13 residues. Trimming took 8 bases from V and 5 from J, leaving 13 bases between them. Germline V gives CDR1 SGHRS, CDR2 YFSETQ. The CDR3: CASKTKETGELFF. CDR3 DNA: TGCGCCAGTAAAACGAAGGAGACCGGGGAGCTGTTTTTT.

The J gene is TRBJ1-1, the V gene TRBV5-4; a weak D match, TRBD1 (5 bases). The CDR3 length is 14 residues. V lost 3 bases and J 4 bases, leaving 13 bases between the germline ends. Germline values: CDR1 SGHNT, CDR2 YYREEE (reference sequence). CDR3 loop: CASSYGGRGTEAFF. The CDR3 nucleotides are TGTGCCAGCAGCTACGGAGGGAGGGGCACTGAAGCTTTCTTT. The whole variable domain, filled in from reference TRBV5-4 and TRBJ1-1, reads ETGVTQSPTHLIKTRGQQVTLRCSSQSGHNTVSWYQQALGQGPQFIFQYYREEENGRGNFPPRFSGLQFPNYSSELNVNALELDDSALYLCASSYGGRGTEAFFGQGTRLTVV.

This chain joins TRBV30 and TRBJ1-5, with TRBD1 matching 9 bases. V was pared by 1 base and J by 4 bases, with 2 bases of the junction left unmatched. CDR1 is GTSNPN, CDR2 SVGIG, per germline (reference sequence). The CDR3 consists of 14 residues. The CDR3 region is CAWSGTGVNQPQHF. Written as DNA, the CDR3 is TGTGCCTGGAGTGGGACAGGGGTAAATCAGCCCCAGCATTTT.

This clone was detected once. The chain joins TRBV9 to TRBJ2-1; no definite D call. This CDR3 comprises 13 residues. Germline-derived CDR1 and CDR2 are SGDLS and YYNGEE. With 4 bases removed from V and 0 bases from J, the gap between germline ends came to 5 bases. CDR3 bases: TGTGCCAGCAGCTCGAGCTCCTACAATGAGCAGTTCTTC. Residues: CASSSSSYNEQFF.

The chain has TRBV28 and TRBJ2-5, with 10 bases identical to TRBD1. Germline assignment: CDR1 MDHEN and CDR2 SYDVKM. This CDR3 spans 17 amino acids. V was pared by 4 bases and J by 7 bases, with 15 bases of the junction left unmatched. CDR3 nucleotides: TGTGCCAGCAGTTCCCCGGGACAGGGGCTCCGAAAACGGACCCAGTACTTC. Its translation is CASSSPGQGLRKRTQYF.

The V call is TRBV27, the J call TRBJ2-3; 7 bases line up with TRBD2. Germline V gives CDR1 MNHEY, CDR2 SMNVEV (reference sequence). This CDR3 spans 14 amino acids. J lost 4 bases, V lost 11 bases, and 12 bases had no gene match. The CDR3 coding sequence is TGTGCCGCCTCAAGGGGAGGGCTCTCAGATACGCAGTATTTT. This codes for CAASRGGLSDTQYF.

This chain joins TRBV5-8 and TRBJ2-5; TRBD2 agrees at 10 bases. The V and J ends lost 2 bases and 2 bases, in that order; junction bases with no gene match: 6. This CDR3 has 16 amino acids. The germline CDR1 and CDR2 sequences are SGHTS and YDEGEE. Here the CDR3 reads CASSFELAGRQETQYF. The CDR3 nucleotides are TGTGCCAGCAGCTTTGAACTAGCGGGGCGTCAAGAGACCCAGTACTTC.

The chain couples TRBV27 to TRBJ2-3, with D perhaps TRBD1 (5 bases). The CDR3 extends over 18 amino acids. V gave up 6 bases and J gave up 6 bases, with 28 bases separating them. CDR1 and CDR2 (germline): MNHEY, SMNVEV (reference sequence). The CDR3 here is CASSHYPISIRKGDTQYF. CDR3 nucleotide sequence: TGTGCCAGCAGCCATTATCCGATAAGCATACGAAAGGGGGATACGCAGTATTTT.

The rearrangement links TRBV6-6 to TRBJ1-3; a weak D match, TRBD1 (5 bases). This CDR3 is built from 16 residues. V was shortened by 3 bases and J by 5 bases, with 17 bases between the two germline ends. Germline V lookup: CDR1 MNHNY, CDR2 SVGAGI (reference sequence). CDR3 loop: CASSYPREISRNTIYF. The CDR3 nucleotides read TGTGCCAGCAGTTATCCCAGGGAAATTAGCAGAAACACCATATATTTT.

This sequence joins TRBV6-1 and TRBJ2-1, with TRBD2 as a possible D gene (5 bases). The CDR3 has 15 amino acids. The V gene lost 1 base and the J gene lost 8 bases, with 15 bases spanning the gap. Germline loops: CDR1 MNHNS, CDR2 SASEGT. CDR3 in DNA: TGTGCCAGCAGTGAAGTCCGGAGGACGGTGGATGAGCAGTTCTTC. As protein: CASSEVRRTVDEQFF.

The rearrangement joins TRBV5-1 to TRBJ1-4, with 10 nucleotides matching TRBD1. Per germline, CDR1 SGHRS and CDR2 YFSETQ. This CDR3 is 14 amino acids long. V shed 2 bases, J shed 7 bases, and the junction held 2 bases outside the gene matches. CDR3: CASSLRQGAEKLFF. As DNA, the CDR3 is TGCGCCAGCAGCTTAAGACAGGGGGCTGAAAAACTGTTTTTT.

The V gene is TRBV9, the J gene TRBJ2-3; no reliable D call. The V end lost 0 bases, the J end lost 2 bases, and 13 bases lay between the germline ends. The CDR3 spans 16 residues. The V gene's germline CDR1 is SGDLS and CDR2 YYNGEE. DNA for the CDR3: TGTGCCAGCAGCGTAGTTGGCGGAGAAACCACAGATACGCAGTATTTT. It codes for CASSVVGGETTDTQYF.

V is TRBV5-1 and J is TRBJ2-3, with D tentatively TRBD2 (6 bases). Germline CDR1 reads SGHRS; CDR2 reads YFSETQ. V dropped 2 bases and J dropped 1 base, with 8 bases sitting between them. CDR3 length equals 14 residues. CDR3 coding DNA: TGCGCCAGCAGCTTACTAGCCGGCACAGATACGCAGTATTTT. Its protein is CASSLLAGTDTQYF.

The chain carries TRBV6-5 and TRBJ2-7, with 8 bases matching TRBD1. Germline CDR1 MNHEY, CDR2 SVGAGI. The junction had 7 bases not matched to a gene; V was cut back by 2 bases and J by 1 base. This CDR3 is built from 16 residues. In DNA form, the CDR3 reads TGTGCCAGCAGTTACCGAGGGCAGGGGGCATCCTACGAGCAGTACTTC. It translates to CASSYRGQGASYEQYF.

The chain is built from TRBV6-6 and TRBJ2-1; 7 positions agree with TRBD2. This CDR3 contains 15 residues. Germline V lookup: CDR1 MNHNY, CDR2 SVGAGI (reference sequence). Trimming took 5 bases from V and 2 from J; bases not matched to a gene: 6. CDR3 loop: CASSRAGMTYNEQFF. The CDR3 nucleotides are TGTGCCAGCAGTCGAGCGGGAATGACCTACAATGAGCAGTTCTTC.

This clone was recorded once. The chain joins TRBV27 to TRBJ1-1, with 8 nucleotides matching TRBD1. Germline trimming cut 4 bases from V and 4 bases from J; bases unmatched to any gene: 8. Germline CDR1 reads MNHEY; CDR2 reads SMNVEV (reference sequence). The CDR3 loop spans 15 amino acids. The CDR3 here is CASSSRTGRGTEAFF. In DNA, the CDR3 is TGTGCCAGCAGTTCTCGGACAGGGAGAGGCACTGAAGCTTTCTTT.

The chain couples TRBV5-6 to TRBJ2-5; D is possibly TRBD1 (5 bases). V was clipped by 2 bases and J by 4 bases, with 15 bases between them. The CDR3 length is 15 residues. CDR1 and CDR2 from the germline V gene are SGHDT and YYEEEE. DNA for the CDR3: TGTGCCAGCAGCTTAGTCGCAGGGTTGGGAGAGACCCAGTACTTC. As protein: CASSLVAGLGETQYF.